The 31 T cell receptor beta chains below were found in one sample sequenced in a study of T-cell memory formation after mild COVID-19. One entry per CDR3 protein, called by TCRdb with MiXCR from the 5' RACE reads. The sample consists of a few hundred thousand distinct CDR3 sequences, 20% to 25% of them appearing once. The sample consisted of PBMCs or a T cell subset sorted from them (not recorded which). All receptors derive from a man aged 18 to 35 who had mild COVID-19 (a few samples of this study predate the infection). Cell type and time point are not known.

This CDR3 is CSVENSYGYTF. CDR3 nucleotide sequence: TGCAGCGTTGAAAACAGCTATGGCTACACCTTC. The chain recombines TRBV29-1 with TRBJ1-2; D remains ambiguous. V was cut by 2 bases and J by 4 bases, with 5 bases left in between. Germline V lookup: CDR1 SQVTM, CDR2 ANQGSEA. The length of the CDR3 is 11 residues.

On this clonotype: The CDR3 does not end in the conserved phenylalanine or tryptophan, so this is likely a read error. No DNA is shown, since the ends of the CDR3 on it are uncertain; the CDR3 is the one TCRdb lists. The V call is TRBV6-1, the J call TRBJ1-3. CDR1 and CDR2 (germline): MNHNS, SASEGT. The CDR3 spans 8 residues, counting both ends. The CDR3 protein is CASSVPSG.

This chain uses TRBV6-6 with TRBJ1-6; D may be TRBD1 (6 bases). This CDR3 comprises 15 residues. Germline-derived CDR1 and CDR2 are MNHNY and SVGAGI (reference sequence). V was cut by 0 bases and J by 10 bases, with 13 bases left in between. CDR3 loop: CASSYSTRGGSPLHF. The CDR3 DNA reads TGTGCCAGCAGTTACTCGACCAGGGGTGGATCACCCCTCCACTTT.

This clonotype occurred a few times. V and J are TRBV11-2 and TRBJ2-5, with D possibly called TRBD1 or TRBD2 (5 bases each). With 6 bases removed from V and 4 bases from J, the gap between germline ends came to 15 bases. From germline, CDR1 is SGHAT and CDR2 FQNNGV. The length of the CDR3 is 14 residues. The DNA of the CDR3 is TGTGCCAGCAGTGCGTGGGGCCGGGGAGAGACCCAGTACTTC. Its protein is CASSAWGRGETQYF.

The chain has TRBV5-1 and TRBJ1-4; possible D gene TRBD1, 6 bases. The V end lost 0 bases, the J end lost 11 bases, and 17 bases lay between the germline ends. This CDR3 is 15 amino acids long. The V gene's germline CDR1 is SGHRS and CDR2 YFSETQ. In nucleotides, the CDR3 is TGCGCCAGCAGCTTGGGACAGGCCGACCCCGGGAAACTGTTTTTT. Its protein product is CASSLGQADPGKLFF. The full variable domain, completed using reference TRBV5-1 and TRBJ1-4, is KAGVTQTPRYLIKTRGQQVTLSCSPISGHRSVSWYQQTPGQGLQFLFEYFSETQRNKGNFPGRFSGRQFSNSRSEMNVSTLELGDSALYLCASSLGQADPGKLFFGSGTQLSVL.

This clonotype was seen a few times. V usage is TRBV6-2 or TRBV6-3 and J usage is TRBJ1-1; the D gene is possibly TRBD1 (5 bases). Germline values: CDR1 MNHEY, CDR2 SVGEGT. There are 14 residues in the CDR3. The V gene lost 6 bases and the J gene lost 5 bases, with 16 bases spanning the gap. The CDR3 loop reads CASSLGGSRTEAFF. CDR3 coding DNA: TGTGCCAGCAGCCTCGGGGGTAGTCGGACTGAAGCTTTCTTT.

There are a few counts of this clonotype. This chain links TRBV2 with TRBJ1-5; tentatively, D is TRBD1 (5 bases). CDR1 and CDR2 (germline): SNHLY, FYNNEI. Trimming pared 4 bases from V and 5 bases from J, leaving 12 bases between. The CDR3 is made up of 14 amino acids. The CDR3 region has the DNA TGTGCCAGCAGTGTGGGGGTCGGATATCAGCCCCAGCATTTT. It is translated as CASSVGVGYQPQHF.

This clonotype occurred a few times. The rearrangement joins TRBV5-6 to TRBJ1-4, with no clear D. The CDR3 is 16 amino acids. V was clipped by 0 bases and J by 0 bases, with 9 bases between them. In germline, CDR1 is SGHDT, CDR2 YYEEEE. CDR3: CASSLGPGSTNEKLFF. Here the CDR3 DNA reads TGTGCCAGCAGCTTGGGGCCTGGGTCAACTAATGAAAAACTGTTTTTT.

This clonotype was observed a few times. This chain joins TRBV6-2 or TRBV6-3 and TRBJ1-6, with 7 bases lining up with TRBD1. V lost 2 bases, J lost 6 bases, and 4 bases stayed unmatched. The CDR3 totals 15 residues. From germline, CDR1 is MNHEY and CDR2 SVGEGT. In nucleotides, the CDR3 is TGTGCCAGCAGTTACGGCGACAGGGTTAATTCACCCCTCCACTTT. It translates to CASSYGDRVNSPLHF.

This sequence joins TRBV4-1 and TRBJ2-2, with no clear D. The CDR3 consists of 14 residues. V lost 4 bases, J lost 4 bases, and 10 bases lay in between. Germline values: CDR1 MGHRA, CDR2 YSYEKL. CDR3 sequence reads: CASSRGSVTGELFF. CDR3 nucleotides: TGCGCCAGCAGCCGGGGATCGGTCACCGGGGAGCTGTTTTTT.

This clonotype was observed a handful of times. The chain is built from TRBV2 and TRBJ2-5; tentatively, D is TRBD1 (5 bases). The V end lost 6 bases, the J end lost 5 bases, and 13 bases lay between the germline ends. Looked up from germline, CDR1 is SNHLY and CDR2 is FYNNEI. The CDR3 length is 13 residues. The CDR3 region is CASRGRGRETQYF. Here the CDR3 DNA reads TGTGCCAGCAGGGGTAGGGGAAGGGAGACCCAGTACTTC.

The chain combines TRBV7-9 with TRBJ2-2, with D possibly matching TRBD1 (6 bases). The CDR3 is 16 residues long. Germline CDR1 is SEHNR and CDR2 is FQNEAQ (reference sequence). The ends were cut back, 5 bases at V and 0 bases at J, with 13 bases in the middle. CDR3 nucleotide sequence: TGTGCCAGCAGCCACGGACGGGACACGAACACCGGGGAGCTGTTTTTT. Amino acids: CASSHGRDTNTGELFF.

The chain has TRBV20-1 and TRBJ2-7, with D perhaps given as TRBD1 or TRBD2 (5 bases each). The CDR3 length is 14 residues. Trimming removed 6 bases from V and 4 bases from J, with 19 bases in between. In germline, CDR1 is DFQATT, CDR2 SNEGSKA (reference sequence). This CDR3 is CSARSGTAAYEQYF. The CDR3, as DNA: TGCAGTGCAAGATCCGGGACGGCAGCTTACGAGCAGTACTTC.

This chain joins TRBV11-2 and TRBJ2-1; the D gene is possibly TRBD1 (7 bases). The CDR3 runs 13 residues. Germline CDR1 is SGHAT and CDR2 is FQNNGV. The germline V and J ends were trimmed by 3 bases and 14 bases, with 17 bases remaining between them. CDR3 sequence reads: CASSFSGQEGEFF. In DNA, the CDR3 is TGTGCCAGCAGCTTTAGCGGACAGGAGGGTGAGTTCTTC.

This clonotype was recorded at least ten times. V and J are TRBV4-3 and TRBJ2-5, with D possibly matching TRBD1 (6 bases). With 4 bases removed from V and 5 bases from J, the gap between germline ends came to 20 bases. This CDR3 is 16 amino acids long. Germline CDR1 is LGHNA and CDR2 is YSLEER. The CDR3 reads CASSRGVDRLGETQYF. For the CDR3, the DNA is TGCGCCAGCAGCCGAGGGGTAGACAGGTTGGGGGAGACCCAGTACTTC.

The J gene is TRBJ2-3, the V gene TRBV20-1, with TRBD1 matching over 8 bases. The V gene's germline CDR1 is DFQATT and CDR2 SNEGSKA (reference sequence). With 5 bases clipped from V and 2 bases from J, the junction kept 6 bases outside the gene matches. This CDR3 has 14 amino acids. The CDR3 loop is CSAAGTGYTDTQYF. The CDR3 nucleotides are TGCAGTGCTGCCGGGACAGGCTACACAGATACGCAGTATTTT.

This clonotype occurred a few times. The chain couples TRBV5-1 to TRBJ1-2; tentatively, D is TRBD1 (6 bases). Trimming pared 3 bases from V and 4 bases from J, leaving 13 bases between. Germline-derived CDR1 and CDR2 are SGHRS and YFSETQ. The CDR3 has 14 residues. CDR3: CASSSGGDTYGYTF. CDR3 sequence (DNA): TGCGCCAGCAGCTCGGGCGGGGACACCTATGGCTACACCTTC.

The chain combines TRBV11-2 with TRBJ2-5; 7 bases line up with TRBD2. The CDR3 has 16 amino acids. CDR1 and CDR2 from the germline V gene are SGHAT and FQNNGV. Unmatched junction bases numbered 11, after V lost 5 bases and J lost 2 bases. DNA of the CDR3: TGTGCCAGCAGCCCGAGCGGGGTTACGGGACAAGAGACCCAGTACTTC. It translates to CASSPSGVTGQETQYF.

In its sample, this clonotype was seen once. The chain carries TRBV20-1 and TRBJ1-3; D is unresolved. Per germline, CDR1 DFQATT and CDR2 SNEGSKA (reference sequence). This CDR3 is 15 amino acids long. V gave up 6 bases and J gave up 0 bases, with 15 bases separating them. CDR3 residues: CSAPLTSSSGNTIYF. In DNA, the CDR3 is TGCAGTGCCCCTCTAACTTCGAGCTCTGGAAACACCATATATTTT.

At least ten counts were recorded for this clonotype. This sequence joins TRBV7-3 and TRBJ2-7; D gene unclear. Looked up from germline, CDR1 is SGHTA and CDR2 is FQGTGA. The V and J ends lost 0 bases and 0 bases respectively, with 6 bases between them. The CDR3 sequence is 14 residues long. CDR3 loop: CASSLTASSYEQYF. CDR3 DNA sequence: TGTGCCAGCAGCTTAACGGCCAGCTCCTACGAGCAGTACTTC. The complete variable domain, with remaining parts taken from reference TRBV7-3 and TRBJ2-7, reads GAGVSQTPSNKVTEKGKYVELRCDPISGHTALYWYRQSLGQGPEFLIYFQGTGAADDSGLPNDRFFAVRPEGSVSTLKIQRTERGDSAVYLCASSLTASSYEQYFGPGTRLTVT.

The sample holds a few counts of this clonotype. This chain links TRBV20-1 with TRBJ1-1, with unresolved D. Germline-derived CDR1 and CDR2 are DFQATT and SNEGSKA (reference sequence). The CDR3 spans 15 residues. The V end lost 5 bases, the J end lost 1 base, and 17 bases lay between the germline ends. The CDR3 DNA reads as TGCAGTGCTGGGCGGGTCCCGGCGGGGAACACTGAAGCTTTCTTT. It specifies CSAGRVPAGNTEAFF.

This clonotype has a count of ten or more. The gene calls are TRBV14 and TRBJ1-1, with 8 bases matching TRBD1. This CDR3 is built from 20 residues. Per the germline V gene, CDR1 is SGHDN and CDR2 is FVKESK. The V segment lost 0 bases and the J segment 3 bases; nucleotides outside the gene matches: 18. The CDR3 here is CASSQDGFRRGLGGDTEAFF. The CDR3 coding sequence is TGTGCCAGCAGCCAAGACGGATTTCGCAGGGGGCTGGGTGGGGACACTGAAGCTTTCTTT.

The chain carries TRBV6-2 or TRBV6-3 and TRBJ2-7; TRBD2 is a possible D gene (5 bases). Per the germline V gene, CDR1 is MNHEY and CDR2 is SVGEGT. Trimming pared 10 bases from V and 0 bases from J, leaving 13 bases between. The CDR3 covers 13 residues. CDR3: CATEGIGSYEQYF. The CDR3 region has the DNA TGTGCCACCGAGGGTATCGGCTCCTACGAGCAGTACTTC.

In this sample, this clonotype turned up a few times. The chain links TRBV29-1 to TRBJ1-1; 7 bases are shared with TRBD1. CDR1 is SQVTM, CDR2 ANQGSEA, per germline. The CDR3 is made up of 11 amino acids. Losses at the gene ends were 6 bases for V and 6 bases for J; bases not matched to a gene: 4. This CDR3 is CSVGTDPEAFF. The CDR3 nucleotides read TGCAGCGTCGGGACAGACCCTGAAGCTTTCTTT.

This clonotype was detected ten times or more. This chain joins TRBV5-1 and TRBJ2-2, with a weak D call TRBD1 (5 bases). Trimming shortened V by 7 bases and J by 2 bases, and 12 bases separated the two germline ends. CDR1 SGHRS and CDR2 YFSETQ come from the germline V gene. The CDR3 is 14 residues long. CDR3 in amino acids: CASQPGPNTGELFF. CDR3 nucleotide sequence: TGCGCCAGCCAGCCAGGGCCAAACACCGGGGAGCTGTTTTTT.

This clonotype showed up just a few times. V gene TRBV7-2 combines with J gene TRBJ2-4; possible D gene TRBD2, 6 bases. V lost 5 bases and J 2 bases, leaving 10 bases between the germline ends. The length of the CDR3 is 14 residues. Germline-derived CDR1 and CDR2 are SGHTA and FQGNSA. The CDR3 sequence: CASSQAGSKNIQYF. CDR3 coding DNA: TGTGCCAGCAGCCAGGCGGGATCCAAAAACATTCAGTACTTC.

This clonotype was found many times. The rearrangement joins TRBV5-1 to TRBJ2-1, with 8 positions matching TRBD2. The CDR3 spans 15 residues. Germline loops: CDR1 SGHRS, CDR2 YFSETQ. V was clipped by 0 bases and J by 6 bases; unmatched bases: 5. The CDR3 DNA is TGCGCCAGCAGCTTGGCGGGACTAGGAGGCAATGAGCAGTTCTTC. It yields the protein CASSLAGLGGNEQFF.

This chain uses TRBV7-9 with TRBJ2-2; 7 nucleotides align to TRBD1. Per the germline V gene, CDR1 is SEHNR and CDR2 is FQNEAQ (reference sequence). With 4 bases clipped from V and 2 bases from J, the junction kept 4 bases outside the gene matches. The CDR3 covers 15 residues. CDR3 nucleotide sequence: TGTGCCAGCAGCTATGGGACAGCAAACACCGGGGAGCTGTTTTTT. Its translation is CASSYGTANTGELFF.

There are a few counts of this clonotype. V and J are TRBV12-5 and TRBJ1-4; D might be TRBD1 (5 bases). Germline V lookup: CDR1 LGHNT, CDR2 FRNRAP. This CDR3 has 13 amino acids. V lost 2 bases and J 8 bases, leaving 9 bases between the germline ends. The CDR3 sequence: CASGLQGNEKLFF. Written as DNA, the CDR3 is TGTGCTAGTGGTTTGCAGGGAAACGAAAAACTGTTTTTT.

The rearrangement links TRBV5-1 to TRBJ2-3; D assignment may be TRBD1 or TRBD2 (5 bases each). V shed 4 bases and J shed 1 base, with 13 bases lying between them. Germline lookup yields CDR1 SGHRS and CDR2 YFSETQ. The CDR3 loop spans 15 amino acids. The CDR3 sequence is CASSPRDGRTDTQYF. CDR3 DNA: TGCGCCAGCAGCCCCCGGGACGGACGCACAGATACGCAGTATTTT.

This clonotype appeared a few times. This chain uses TRBV12-3 or TRBV12-4 with TRBJ1-2, with D maybe TRBD1 (6 bases). The CDR3 contains 12 residues. V was cut by 6 bases and J by 6 bases, with 11 bases left in between. Written as DNA, the CDR3 is TGTGCCAGCAGAACAGGGTGGGATGGCTACACCTTC. Its protein is CASRTGWDGYTF.